This T cell receptor beta chain emerged from a study of T cell repertoires in cytomegalovirus infection. MiXCR, applied by TCRdb to the reads, yields one record per CDR3 protein. Seen here are roughly 760,000 distinct CDR3 sequences, 35% to 45% observed once, and the top ten hold more than 2.5%. CDR3 length: 13 amino acids. Germline CDR1 is ENHRY and CDR2 is SYGVKD. Trimming stripped 7 bases from V and 1 base from J, with 10 bases between. The chain recombines TRBV10-3 with TRBJ1-1; D gene unclear. This receptor was identified in a human donor in good health (CMV status not recorded). Some clones in this sample may be carry-over from other donors' samples. The sequenced sample was PBMCs. CDR3 nucleotides: TGTGCCATCACCGAGACACCGAACACTGAAGCTTTCTTT. Its protein product is CAITETPNTEAFF.